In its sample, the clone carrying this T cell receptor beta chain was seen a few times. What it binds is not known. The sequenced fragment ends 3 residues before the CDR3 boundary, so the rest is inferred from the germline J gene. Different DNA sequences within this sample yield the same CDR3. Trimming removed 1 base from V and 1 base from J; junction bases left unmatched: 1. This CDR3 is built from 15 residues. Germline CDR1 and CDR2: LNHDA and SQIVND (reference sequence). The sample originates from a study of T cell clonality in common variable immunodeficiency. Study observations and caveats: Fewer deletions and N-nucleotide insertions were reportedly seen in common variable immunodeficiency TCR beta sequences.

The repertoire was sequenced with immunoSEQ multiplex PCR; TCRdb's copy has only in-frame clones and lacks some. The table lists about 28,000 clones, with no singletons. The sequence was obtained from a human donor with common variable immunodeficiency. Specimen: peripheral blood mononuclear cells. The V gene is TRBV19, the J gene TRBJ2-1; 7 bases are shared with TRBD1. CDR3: CASSIGDSSYNEQFF. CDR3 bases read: TGTGCCAGTAGTATAGGGGACAGTTCCTACAATGAG. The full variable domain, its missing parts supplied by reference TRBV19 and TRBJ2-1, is DGGITQSPKYLFRKEGQNVTLSCEQNLNHDAMYWYRQDPGQGLRLIYYSQIVNDFQKGDIAEGYSVSREKKESFPLTVTSAQKNPTAFYLCASSIGDSSYNEQFFGPGTRLTVL.